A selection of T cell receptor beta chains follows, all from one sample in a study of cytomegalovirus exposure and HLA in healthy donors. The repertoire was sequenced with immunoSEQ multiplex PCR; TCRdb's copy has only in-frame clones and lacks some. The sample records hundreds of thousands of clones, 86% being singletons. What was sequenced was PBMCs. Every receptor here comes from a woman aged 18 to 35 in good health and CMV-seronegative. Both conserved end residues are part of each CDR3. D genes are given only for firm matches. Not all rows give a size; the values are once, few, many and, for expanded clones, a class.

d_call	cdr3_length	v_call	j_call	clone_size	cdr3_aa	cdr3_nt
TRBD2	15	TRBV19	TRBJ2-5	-	CASSSRVPGGETQYF	TGTGCCAGTAGTAGTCGGGTCCCGGGGGGGGAGACCCAGTACTTC
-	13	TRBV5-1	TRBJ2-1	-	CASSLVLEGEQFF	TGCGCCAGCAGCTTGGTTCTGGAGGGTGAGCAGTTCTTC
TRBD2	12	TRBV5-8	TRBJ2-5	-	CASEQGGETQYF	TGTGCCAGCGAGCAGGGAGGGGAGACCCAGTACTTC
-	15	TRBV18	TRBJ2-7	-	CASSLGAGIGYEQYF	TGTGCCAGCTCGCTTGGAGCCGGAATAGGTTACGAGCAGTACTTC
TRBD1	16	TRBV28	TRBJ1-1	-	CASSLWGQAMFTEAFF	TGTGCCAGCAGTTTATGGGGACAGGCGATGTTCACTGAAGCTTTCTTT
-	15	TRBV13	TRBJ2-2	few	CASSLEGRFTGELFF	TGTGCCAGCAGCTTAGAAGGCAGGTTTACCGGGGAGCTGTTTTTT
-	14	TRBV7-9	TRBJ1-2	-	CASQKQETNYGYTF	TGTGCCAGCCAAAAACAGGAGACTAACTATGGCTACACCTTC
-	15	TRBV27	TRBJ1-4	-	CASSSLGGGGEKLFF	TGTGCCAGCAGTTCACTGGGGGGAGGTGGGGAAAAACTGTTTTTT
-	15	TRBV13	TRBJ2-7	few	CASSLGGLLPYEQYF	TGTGCCAGCAGCTTAGGTGGACTTCTCCCCTACGAGCAGTACTTC
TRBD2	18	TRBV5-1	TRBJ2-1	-	CASSLRREAPHSYNEQFF	TGCGCCAGCAGCCTCCGGCGGGAGGCCCCACACTCCTACAATGAGCAGTTCTTC
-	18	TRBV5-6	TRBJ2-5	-	CASSLFGQQLATEETQYF	TGTGCCAGCAGCTTATTCGGCCAACAATTAGCGACCGAAGAGACCCAGTACTTC
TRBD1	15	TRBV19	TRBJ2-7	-	CASSKDRVGDYEQYF	TGTGCCAGTAGCAAAGACAGGGTAGGAGACTACGAGCAGTACTTC
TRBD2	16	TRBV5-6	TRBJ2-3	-	CASSLPSGSLTDTQYF	TGTGCCAGCAGCTTACCTAGCGGGAGTCTCACAGATACGCAGTATTTT
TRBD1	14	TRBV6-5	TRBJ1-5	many	CASRTGTGNQPQHF	TGTGCCAGCAGAACCGGGACAGGGAATCAGCCCCAGCATTTT
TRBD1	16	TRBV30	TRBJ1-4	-	CAWSVPWQGANEKLFF	TGTGCCTGGAGTGTACCCTGGCAGGGGGCTAATGAAAAACTGTTTTTT
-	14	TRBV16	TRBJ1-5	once	CASSIQGGNQPQHF	TGTGCCAGCAGTATTCAGGGTGGCAATCAGCCCCAGCATTTT
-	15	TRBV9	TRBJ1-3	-	CASSVGPRAGNTIYF	TGTGCCAGCAGCGTAGGCCCCCGGGCTGGAAACACCATATATTTT
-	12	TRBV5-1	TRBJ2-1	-	CASSLAGQEQFF	TGCGCCAGCAGCTTGGCCGGACAGGAGCAGTTCTTC
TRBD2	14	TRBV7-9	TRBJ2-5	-	CASSSRAGDWTQYF	TGTGCCAGCAGCTCCAGGGCGGGGGACTGGACCCAGTACTTC
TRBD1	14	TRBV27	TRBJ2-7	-	CASRGTGISYEQYF	TGTGCCAGCAGAGGGACAGGGATTTCCTACGAGCAGTACTTC
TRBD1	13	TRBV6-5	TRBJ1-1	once	CATRQGFNTEAFF	TGTGCCACTCGACAGGGGTTTAACACTGAAGCTTTCTTT
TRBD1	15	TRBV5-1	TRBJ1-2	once	CASSGRTGAKGGYTF	TGCGCCAGCAGCGGGAGGACAGGGGCGAAAGGCGGCTACACCTTC
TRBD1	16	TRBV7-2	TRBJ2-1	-	CASSPHDRALYNEQFF	TGTGCCAGCAGCCCCCACGACAGGGCACTATACAATGAGCAGTTCTTC
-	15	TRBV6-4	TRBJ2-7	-	CASSQPKGVKYEQYF	TGTGCCAGCAGCCAACCGAAGGGGGTCAAGTACGAGCAGTACTTC
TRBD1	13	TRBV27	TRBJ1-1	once	CASSRQGSTEAFF	TGTGCCAGCAGCCGACAGGGGAGCACTGAAGCTTTCTTT
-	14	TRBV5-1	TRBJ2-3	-	CASRRQHSTDTQYF	TGCGCCAGCAGAAGACAGCACAGCACAGATACGCAGTATTTT
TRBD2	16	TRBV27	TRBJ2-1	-	CASSPEAQRDTFEQFF	TGTGCCAGCAGTCCCGAAGCCCAGCGGGATACGTTTGAGCAGTTCTTC
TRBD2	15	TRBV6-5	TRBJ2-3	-	CASSQNGGAGDTQYF	TGTGCCAGCAGCCAAAACGGGGGGGCGGGAGATACGCAGTATTTT
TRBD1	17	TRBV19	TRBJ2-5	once	CASSAYPGGPIQETQYF	TGTGCCAGTAGTGCGTATCCAGGGGGCCCTATCCAAGAGACCCAGTACTTC
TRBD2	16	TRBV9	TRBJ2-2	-	CASSVSGGRATGELFF	TGTGCCAGCAGCGTATCGGGCGGGAGGGCCACCGGGGAGCTGTTTTTT
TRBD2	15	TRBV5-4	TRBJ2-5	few	CASSSKAGAGETQYF	TGTGCCAGCAGCTCCAAAGCGGGGGCCGGGGAGACCCAGTACTTC
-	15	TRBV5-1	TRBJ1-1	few	CASRIDPEVSTEAFF	TGCGCCAGCAGGATCGACCCCGAGGTCAGCACTGAAGCTTTCTTT
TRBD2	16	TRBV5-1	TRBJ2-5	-	CASSLASGSGQETQYF	TGCGCCAGCAGCTTGGCCAGCGGGAGCGGCCAAGAGACCCAGTACTTC
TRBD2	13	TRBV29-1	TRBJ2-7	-	CSVTPSGGWEQYF	TGCAGCGTTACCCCCAGCGGGGGCTGGGAGCAGTACTTC